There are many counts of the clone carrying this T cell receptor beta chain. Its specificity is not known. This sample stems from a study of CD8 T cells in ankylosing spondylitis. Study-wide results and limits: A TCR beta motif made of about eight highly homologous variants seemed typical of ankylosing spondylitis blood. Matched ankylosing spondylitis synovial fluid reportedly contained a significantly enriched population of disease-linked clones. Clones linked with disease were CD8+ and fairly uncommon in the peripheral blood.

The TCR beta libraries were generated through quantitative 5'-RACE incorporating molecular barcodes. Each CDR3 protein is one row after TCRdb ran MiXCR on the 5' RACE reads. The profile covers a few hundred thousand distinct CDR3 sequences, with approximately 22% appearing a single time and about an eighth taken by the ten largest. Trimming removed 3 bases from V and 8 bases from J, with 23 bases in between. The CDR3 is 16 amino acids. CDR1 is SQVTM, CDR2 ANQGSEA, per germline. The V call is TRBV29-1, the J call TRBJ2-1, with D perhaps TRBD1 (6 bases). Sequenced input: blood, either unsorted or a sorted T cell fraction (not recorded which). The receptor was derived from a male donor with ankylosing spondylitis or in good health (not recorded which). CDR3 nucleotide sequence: TGCAGCGTTGAGAAGGGGGACGGGACACCCTATGATGAGCAGTTCTTC. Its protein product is CSVEKGDGTPYDEQFF.